Following are 12 T cell receptor beta chains from one sample sequenced in a study of OX40 agonist ivuxolimab in advanced cancers. Sequencing was performed with immunoSEQ multiplex PCR; in TCRdb, only in-frame clones are kept and a portion is missing. The repertoire includes 61,000 or so clones, over 80% of them detected once, and roughly 3.3% sits in the top ten. The sequencing here drew on CD4+ or CD8+ T cells sorted from blood, taken in a trial of the OX40 agonist ivuxolimab. These receptors all come from an adult with an advanced solid tumor such as melanoma, head and neck, liver or kidney cancer.

V and J are TRBV28 and TRBJ1-5, with D perhaps TRBD1 (6 bases). V lost 5 bases, J lost 3 bases, and 14 bases lay in between. CDR1 MDHEN and CDR2 SYDVKM come from the germline V gene. CDR3 length equals 15 residues. This CDR3 is CASSQGGSANQPQHF. CDR3 DNA: TGTGCCAGCAGTCAAGGGGGGTCCGCCAATCAGCCCCAGCATTTT.

The chain links TRBV6-5 to TRBJ2-6; D not resolved. Germline lookup yields CDR1 MNHEY and CDR2 SVGAGI. The CDR3 runs 14 residues. With 5 bases removed from V and 1 base from J, the gap between germline ends came to 6 bases. This CDR3 is CASSTLSGANVLTF. The CDR3 nucleotides are TGTGCCAGCAGTACACTATCTGGGGCCAACGTCCTGACTTTC.

The V and J genes are TRBV5-4 and TRBJ2-5; 9 positions match TRBD1. With 0 bases clipped from V and 2 bases from J, the junction kept 5 bases outside the gene matches. The CDR3 has 16 residues. Germline CDR1 SGHNT, CDR2 YYREEE (reference sequence). CDR3 loop: CASSLGQGQGQETQYF. The CDR3 DNA follows: TGTGCCAGCAGCTTGGGGCAGGGACAGGGACAAGAGACCCAGTACTTC. The complete variable domain, with remaining parts taken from reference TRBV5-4 and TRBJ2-5, reads ETGVTQSPTHLIKTRGQQVTLRCSSQSGHNTVSWYQQALGQGPQFIFQYYREEENGRGNFPPRFSGLQFPNYSSELNVNALELDDSALYLCASSLGQGQGQETQYFGPGTRLLVL.

The chain recombines TRBV2 with TRBJ1-4; TRBD1 matches at 7 bases. Unmatched junction bases numbered 8, after V lost 3 bases and J lost 7 bases. The CDR3 spans 15 residues. Germline CDR1 SNHLY, CDR2 FYNNEI. The DNA for the CDR3 is TGTGCCAGCAGTGACGGGTGGGACAGTACTGAAAAACTGTTTTTT. Its translation: CASSDGWDSTEKLFF.

This chain connects TRBV5-1 to TRBJ2-6; TRBD1 agrees at 7 bases. The CDR3 has 18 amino acids. Germline assignment: CDR1 SGHRS and CDR2 YFSETQ. The J segment lost 1 base and the V segment lost 0 bases, leaving 7 bases of the junction unmatched. In nucleotides, the CDR3 is TGCGCCAGCAGCTTGGGCCCGGACAGGAAGTCTGGGGCCAACGTCCTGACTTTC. Its translation: CASSLGPDRKSGANVLTF.

The chain uses TRBV19 and TRBJ1-1; 7 bases align to TRBD1. The V gene end was trimmed by 6 bases and the J gene end by 9 bases; junction bases not matched to a gene: 13. The CDR3 covers 14 residues. The germline V gene encodes CDR1 LNHDA and CDR2 SQIVND (reference sequence). The CDR3 DNA reads as TGTGCCAGTAGCACTGGGGGGGGACAGCGCAAAGCTTTCTTT. It is translated as CASSTGGGQRKAFF.

The chain carries TRBV7-9 and TRBJ1-1; TRBD1 aligns across 10 bases. CDR3 size: 15 residues. Germline V gives CDR1 SEHNR, CDR2 FQNEAQ (reference sequence). V was clipped by 4 bases and J by 4 bases; unmatched bases: 6. DNA for the CDR3: TGTGCCAGCAGCTCTACAAGACAGGGGGCCACTGAAGCTTTCTTT. It specifies CASSSTRQGATEAFF.

This sequence joins TRBV7-3 and TRBJ1-2, with TRBD1 as a possible D gene (5 bases). The germline gives CDR1 SGHTA, CDR2 FQGTGA. There are 14 residues in the CDR3. V lost 4 bases and J lost 4, with 13 bases in between. CDR3 coding DNA: TGTGCCAGCAGCTGGGGAGGGACGGCCTATGGCTACACCTTC. Protein: CASSWGGTAYGYTF.

This clone was detected only a few times. The J gene is TRBJ2-5, the V gene TRBV14, with a possible D match to TRBD2 (6 bases). V lost 4 bases to trimming and J lost 2 bases, with 8 bases between them. This CDR3 spans 13 amino acids. Germline V CDR1 and CDR2: SGHDN, FVKESK. In DNA form, the CDR3 reads TGTGCCAGCAGCCCCCGGGGGCAAGAGACCCAGTACTTC. It yields the protein CASSPRGQETQYF.

The chain employs TRBV6-5 and TRBJ2-3; no clear D gene. V was cut by 5 bases and J by 0 bases, with 12 bases left in between. Germline assignment: CDR1 MNHEY and CDR2 SVGAGI. The CDR3 is 15 residues long. The CDR3 nucleotides are TGTGCCAGCAGTACGCCGGCCGGGAGCACAGATACGCAGTATTTT. It yields the protein CASSTPAGSTDTQYF.

V and J are TRBV5-8 and TRBJ2-7, with D uncertain. Trimming took off 7 bases at V and 2 bases at J, with 7 bases between the two ends. CDR1 is SGHTS and CDR2 is YDEGEE in the germline V gene. The CDR3 spans 11 residues. The CDR3 nucleotides are TGTGCCAGCGAGCGTACCTACGAGCAGTACTTC. Its translation is CASERTYEQYF.

This rearrangement joins TRBV10-3 to TRBJ1-5; 10 bases are a match to TRBD1. Germline-derived CDR1 and CDR2 are ENHRY and SYGVKD. V shed 2 bases and J 6 bases; nucleotides not matched to a gene: 4. The CDR3 has 15 residues. This CDR3 is CAISEPGQGSQPQHF. The CDR3 bases are TGTGCCATCAGTGAGCCGGGACAGGGGAGTCAGCCCCAGCATTTT.